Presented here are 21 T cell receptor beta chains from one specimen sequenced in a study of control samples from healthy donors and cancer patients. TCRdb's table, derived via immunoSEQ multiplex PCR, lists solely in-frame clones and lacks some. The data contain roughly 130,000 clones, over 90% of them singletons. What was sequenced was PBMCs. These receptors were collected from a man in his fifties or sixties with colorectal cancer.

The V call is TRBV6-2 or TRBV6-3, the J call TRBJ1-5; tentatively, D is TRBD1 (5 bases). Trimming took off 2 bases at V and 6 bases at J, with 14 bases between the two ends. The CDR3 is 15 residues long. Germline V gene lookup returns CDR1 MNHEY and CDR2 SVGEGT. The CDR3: CASSYGGVMGQPQHF. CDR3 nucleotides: TGTGCCAGCAGTTACGGGGGGGTAATGGGTCAGCCCCAGCATTTT.

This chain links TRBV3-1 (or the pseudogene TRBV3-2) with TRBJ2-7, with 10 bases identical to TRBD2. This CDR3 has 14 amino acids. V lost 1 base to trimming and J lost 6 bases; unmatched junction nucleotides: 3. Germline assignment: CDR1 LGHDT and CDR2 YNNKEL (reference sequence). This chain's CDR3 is CASSQAAGGREQYF. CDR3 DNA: TGTGCCAGCAGCCAAGCAGCGGGGGGGCGCGAGCAGTACTTC.

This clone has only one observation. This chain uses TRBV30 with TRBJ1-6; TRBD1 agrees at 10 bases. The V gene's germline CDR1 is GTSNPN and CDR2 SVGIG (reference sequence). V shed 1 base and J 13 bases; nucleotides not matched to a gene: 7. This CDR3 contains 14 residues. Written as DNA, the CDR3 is TGTGCCTGGAGTGCCGGGACAGGGGTTGGGCCCCTCCACTTT. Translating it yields CAWSAGTGVGPLHF.

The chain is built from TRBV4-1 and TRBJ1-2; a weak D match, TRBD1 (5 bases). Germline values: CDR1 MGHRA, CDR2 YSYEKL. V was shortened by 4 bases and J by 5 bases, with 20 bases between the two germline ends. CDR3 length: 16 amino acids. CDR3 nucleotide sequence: TGCGCCAGCAGCCGGGGGATCGGGTCCCTTGGATATGGCTACACCTTC. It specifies CASSRGIGSLGYGYTF.

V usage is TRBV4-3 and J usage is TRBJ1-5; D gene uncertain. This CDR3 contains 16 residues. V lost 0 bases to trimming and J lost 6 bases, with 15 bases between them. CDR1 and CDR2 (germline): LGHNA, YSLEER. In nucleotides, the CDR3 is TGCGCCAGCAGCCAAGATAGGGCAGAGTGGGGTCAGCCCCAGCATTTT. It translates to CASSQDRAEWGQPQHF.

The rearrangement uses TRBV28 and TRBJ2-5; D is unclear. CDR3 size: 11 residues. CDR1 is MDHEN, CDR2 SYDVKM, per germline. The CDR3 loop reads CATAGQETQYF. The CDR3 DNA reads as TGTGCAACAGCAGGCCAAGAGACCCAGTACTTC.

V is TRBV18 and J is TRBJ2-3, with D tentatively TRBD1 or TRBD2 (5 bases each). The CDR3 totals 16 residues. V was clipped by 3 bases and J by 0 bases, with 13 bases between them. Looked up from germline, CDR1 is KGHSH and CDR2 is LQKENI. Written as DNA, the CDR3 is TGTGCCAGCTCACCCCCAATGGGGGTAAGCACAGATACGCAGTATTTT. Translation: CASSPPMGVSTDTQYF. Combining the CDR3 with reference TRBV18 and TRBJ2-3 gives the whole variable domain NAGVMQNPRHLVRRRGQEARLRCSPMKGHSHVYWYRQLPEEGLKFMVYLQKENIIDESGMPKERFSAEFPKEGPSILRIQQVVRGDSAAYFCASSPPMGVSTDTQYFGPGTRLTVL.

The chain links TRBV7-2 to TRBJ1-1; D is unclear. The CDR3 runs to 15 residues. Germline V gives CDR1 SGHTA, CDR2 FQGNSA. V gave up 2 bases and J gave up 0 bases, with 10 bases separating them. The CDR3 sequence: CASSLSVGLNTEAFF. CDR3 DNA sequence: TGTGCCAGCAGCTTAAGTGTCGGCTTGAACACTGAAGCTTTCTTT.

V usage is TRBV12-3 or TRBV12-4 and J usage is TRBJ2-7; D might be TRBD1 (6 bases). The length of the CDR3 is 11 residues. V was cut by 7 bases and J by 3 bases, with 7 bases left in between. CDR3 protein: CASKGHYEQYF. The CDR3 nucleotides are TGTGCCAGCAAGGGACACTACGAGCAGTACTTC.

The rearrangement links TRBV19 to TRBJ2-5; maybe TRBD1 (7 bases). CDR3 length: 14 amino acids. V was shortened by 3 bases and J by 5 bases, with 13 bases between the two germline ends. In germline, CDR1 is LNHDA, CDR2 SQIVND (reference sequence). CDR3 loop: CASSITGAGETQYF. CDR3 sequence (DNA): TGTGCCAGTAGTATTACAGGGGCGGGGGAGACCCAGTACTTC.

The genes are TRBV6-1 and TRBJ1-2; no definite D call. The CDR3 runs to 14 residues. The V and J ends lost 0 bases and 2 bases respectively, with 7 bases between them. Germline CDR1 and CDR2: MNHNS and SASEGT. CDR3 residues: CASSEAAANYGYTF. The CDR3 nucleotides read TGTGCCAGCAGTGAAGCGGCAGCAAACTATGGCTACACCTTC.

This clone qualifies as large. The DNA for the CDR3 is TGTGCCAGCAGCCGGGGGAGACAGGGGCAAGCTTTCTTT. Its translation is CASSRGRQGQAFF. This chain links TRBV14 with TRBJ1-1, with TRBD1 matching over 8 bases. There are 13 residues in the CDR3. CDR1 and CDR2 from the germline V gene are SGHDN and FVKESK. The trim removed 4 bases at V and 9 bases at J, leaving 7 bases unmatched.

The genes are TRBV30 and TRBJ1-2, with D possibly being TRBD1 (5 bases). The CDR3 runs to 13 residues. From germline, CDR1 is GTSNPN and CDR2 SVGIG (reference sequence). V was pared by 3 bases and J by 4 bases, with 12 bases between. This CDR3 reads CAWSQGAGYGYTF. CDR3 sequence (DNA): TGTGCCTGGAGCCAGGGCGCGGGCTATGGCTACACCTTC.

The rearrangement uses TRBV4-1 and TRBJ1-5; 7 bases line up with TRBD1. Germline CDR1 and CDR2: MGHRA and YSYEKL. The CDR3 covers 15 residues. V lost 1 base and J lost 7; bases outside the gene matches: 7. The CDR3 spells CASSQGSGDSQPQHF. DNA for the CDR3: TGCGCCAGCAGCCAAGGATCCGGGGACAGCCAGCCCCAGCATTTT.

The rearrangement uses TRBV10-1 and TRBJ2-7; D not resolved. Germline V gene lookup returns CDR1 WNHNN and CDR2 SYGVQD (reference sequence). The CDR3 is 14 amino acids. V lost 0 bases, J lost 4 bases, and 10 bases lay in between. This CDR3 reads CASSESSLSYEQYF. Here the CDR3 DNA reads TGCGCCAGCAGTGAGTCCAGCTTGTCATACGAGCAGTACTTC.

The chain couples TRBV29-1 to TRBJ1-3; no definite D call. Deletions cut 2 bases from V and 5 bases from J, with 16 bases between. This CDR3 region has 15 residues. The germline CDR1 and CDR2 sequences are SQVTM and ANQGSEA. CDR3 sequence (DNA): TGCAGCGTTGAAAGCAAAGGTGCCCAGCGAAACACCATATATTTT. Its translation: CSVESKGAQRNTIYF. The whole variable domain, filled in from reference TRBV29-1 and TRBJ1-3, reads SAVISQKPSRDICQRGTSLTIQCQVDSQVTMMFWYRQQPGQSLTLIATANQGSEATYESGFVIDKFPISRPNLTFSTLTVSNMSPEDSSIYLCSVESKGAQRNTIYFGEGSWLTVV.

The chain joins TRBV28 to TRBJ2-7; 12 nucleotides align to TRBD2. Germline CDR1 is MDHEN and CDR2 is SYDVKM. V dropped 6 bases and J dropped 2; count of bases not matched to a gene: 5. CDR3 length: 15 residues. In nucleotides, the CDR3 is TGTGCCAGCAGCCCAGGACTAGCGGGACCCTACGAGCAGTACTTC. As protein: CASSPGLAGPYEQYF.

This chain's CDR3 is CASTRDRVQPQHF. In DNA, the CDR3 is TGTGCCAGTACCCGGGACAGGGTTCAGCCCCAGCATTTT. The chain links TRBV19 to TRBJ1-5; TRBD1 matches 9 bases. After removal of 7 bases from V and 6 bases from J, the junction contained 4 bases not matched to a gene. In germline, CDR1 is LNHDA, CDR2 SQIVND (reference sequence). This CDR3 comprises 13 residues.

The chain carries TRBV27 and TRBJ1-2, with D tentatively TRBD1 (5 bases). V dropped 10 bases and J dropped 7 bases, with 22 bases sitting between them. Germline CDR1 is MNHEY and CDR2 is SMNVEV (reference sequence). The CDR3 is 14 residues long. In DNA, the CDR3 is TGTGCCACCCGACTTAGCGGGACCCCGGGTGGCTACACCTTC. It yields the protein CATRLSGTPGGYTF.

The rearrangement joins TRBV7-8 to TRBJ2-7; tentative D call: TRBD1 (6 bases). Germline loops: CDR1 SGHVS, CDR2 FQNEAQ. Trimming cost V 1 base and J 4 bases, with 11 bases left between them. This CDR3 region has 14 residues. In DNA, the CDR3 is TGTGCCAGCAGCTTAGGCCCAGGACAGTACGAGCAGTACTTC. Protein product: CASSLGPGQYEQYF. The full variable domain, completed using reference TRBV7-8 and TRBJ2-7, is GAGVSQSPRYKVAKRGQDVALRCDPISGHVSLFWYQQALGQGPEFLTYFQNEAQLDKSGLPSDRFFAERPEGSVSTLKIQRTQQEDSAVYLCASSLGPGQYEQYFGPGTRLTVT.

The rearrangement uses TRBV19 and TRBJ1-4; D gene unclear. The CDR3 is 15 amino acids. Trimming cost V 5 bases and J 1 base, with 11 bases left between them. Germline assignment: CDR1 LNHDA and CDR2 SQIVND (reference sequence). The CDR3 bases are TGTGCCAGTAGTGGGCAGACATTAACTAATGAAAAACTGTTTTTT. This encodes CASSGQTLTNEKLFF.